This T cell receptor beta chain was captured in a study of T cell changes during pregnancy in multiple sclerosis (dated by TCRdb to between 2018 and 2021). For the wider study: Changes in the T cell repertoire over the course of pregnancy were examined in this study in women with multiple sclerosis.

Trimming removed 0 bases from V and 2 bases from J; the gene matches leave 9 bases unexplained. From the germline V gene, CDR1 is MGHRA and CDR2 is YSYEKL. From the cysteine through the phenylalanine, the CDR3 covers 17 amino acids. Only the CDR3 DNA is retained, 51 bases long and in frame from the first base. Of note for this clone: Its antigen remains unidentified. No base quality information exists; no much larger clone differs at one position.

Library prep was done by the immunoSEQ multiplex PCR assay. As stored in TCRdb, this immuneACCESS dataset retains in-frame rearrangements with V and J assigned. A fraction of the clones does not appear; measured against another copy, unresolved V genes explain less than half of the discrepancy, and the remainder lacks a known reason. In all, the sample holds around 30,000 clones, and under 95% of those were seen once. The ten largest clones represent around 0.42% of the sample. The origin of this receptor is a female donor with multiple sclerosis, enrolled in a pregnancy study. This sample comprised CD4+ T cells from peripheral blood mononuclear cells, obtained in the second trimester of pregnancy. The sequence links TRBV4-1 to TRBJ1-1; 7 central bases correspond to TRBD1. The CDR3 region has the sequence CASSQDQNRGTNTEAFF. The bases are TGCGCCAGCAGCCAAGACCAAAACAGGGGAACTAACACTGAAGCTTTCTTT.